The TCR beta chain described here comes from a study of TIL therapy for anti-PD-1-resistant metastatic lung cancer. Overall study context: Tumor harvest preceded PD-1/PD-L1 blockade, followed by nivolumab treatment.

Germline V gene sequence: CDR1 SGHAT, CDR2 FQNNGV. Deletions cut 2 bases from V and 3 bases from J, with 8 bases between. The CDR3 covers 13 residues. Specified time point: pre-treatment sample, taken before nivolumab and TIL therapy. The libraries were made with immunoSEQ v3. Some clones are missing from TCRdb's copy, which holds only in-frame ones; the method was immunoSEQ multiplex PCR. The data hold about 36,000 clones, with around 70% observed a single time. This clone was detected only once. Sequenced here: blood, sampled at baseline. The TCR was taken from a person aged 25-85 years with non-small cell lung cancer. The gene calls are TRBV11-2 and TRBJ2-7, with D possibly being TRBD1 or TRBD2 (5 bases each). The DNA of the CDR3 is TGTGCCAGCAGCTTAAGGGACCACTACGAGCAGTACTTC. Translating it yields CASSLRDHYEQYF.